This T cell receptor (beta chain) was found in a study of cytomegalovirus exposure and HLA in healthy donors. As for the study in general: T cells numbering approximately 170 million yielded approximately 120 million unique TCR beta sequences in an earlier analysis. Points from the study as a whole: In a later analysis, HLA-associated beta chains showed higher expansion and lower generation probabilities than comparable chains. The authors listed 150 to 200 TCR beta chains as cytomegalovirus-associated.

For this clone: Antigen unknown.

PCR was performed using 60 Vbeta and 13 Jbeta primers. Libraries were prepared by immunoSEQ multiplex PCR; TCRdb keeps only in-frame clonotypes and omits some of them. Of some 87,000 clones listed, 55% to 75% are singletons. The CDR3 spans 11 residues. Germline loops: CDR1 SQVTM, CDR2 ANQGSEA. V lost 3 bases, J lost 8 bases, and 2 bases stayed unmatched. The source is a woman aged 50 to 60 in good health and CMV-seropositive. The V gene is TRBV29-1, the J gene TRBJ1-2; 8 nucleotides agree with TRBD1. Specimen: PBMCs. CDR3 nucleotide sequence: TGCAGCGTTGACAGGGGGCTGGGCTACACCTTC. Translating it yields CSVDRGLGYTF.